This TCR beta chain was sequenced in a study of blood T cell repertoires in COVID-19 (dated by TCRdb to about 2020). Background for the entire study: Samples covering the acute and convalescent phases of COVID-19 were provided by collaborators in the United States, Italy and Spain. The material from the prospective study consisted of cDNA or gDNA derived from T cells, B-cell-depleted T cells, or PBMCs. Subjects who had been exposed to COVID-19, were actively infected with it, or had recovered from it provided the deeply sampled blood TCRbeta repertoires that made up the dataset. The repertoires were made available in a free public database intended to serve as a resource for research on the immune response to SARS-CoV-2. Samples came from the ongoing ImmuneRACE study (first 160 participants) plus 1,254 subjects from 6 global collaborators. Nearly every sample came with metadata listing a de-identified subject ID, COVID-19 status, age in years and sex. Where HLA class I and class II types were available, the types were taken from metadata supplied by the sample provider, not from assay-based typing.

On the study overall, not on this receptor specifically: Clinical and demographic metadata were provided uncurated, with the amount varying by source and participant.

TCRbeta CDR3 regions were amplified from genomic DNA by means of the immunoSEQ Assay, a bias-controlled multiplex PCR. As for the authors' bioinformatics: Within the assay, amplification of reference gene primers was used to estimate how many nucleated cells each sample contained. To quantify the absolute abundance of each unique TCRbeta CDR3 rearrangement, sequence reads were collapsed and filtered. For each sample, productive Simpson clonality was calculated as the square root of Simpson's diversity index across productive rearrangements. Sourced from immuneACCESS, this table was stored by TCRdb with only in-frame sequences that have V and J called. A share of the clones is absent; for the studies checked, an unresolved V gene accounts for under half, and the remainder has no known explanation. Clone size and the V and J calls come from that table; the DNA yielded D and trimming. For this sample the table gives some 220,000 clones, of which 86% were detected only once. The ten largest clones add up to roughly 3.4% of the sample.

Participants in the prospective study were aged roughly 18 to 100 years, lived in 20 to 25 United States geographic areas, and enrolled through a virtual design. Cohort assignment in the prospective study relied on participant-reported clinical history from a screening survey and a study questionnaire. Each participant in the prospective study had whole blood, serum and a nasopharyngeal or oropharyngeal swab collected by mobile phlebotomists. Additional blood draws and questionnaires over a roughly two-month period could optionally be provided by prospective study participants. Before DNA extraction, prospective study blood samples were shipped either frozen or at room temperature. Concerning this clone itself: This receptor's antigen is unknown. No much larger clone is present one base from it, and per-base qualities are unavailable.

The germline V gene (reference sequence) provides CDR1 LGHDT and CDR2 YNNKEL. Taken from cysteine to phenylalanine, the CDR3 has 12 residues. CDR3 DNA only is kept here, 36 bases in frame from base 1. At the junction V is shortened by 3 bases and J by 8 bases, with 8 bases in between. The V and J genes are TRBV3-1 (or the pseudogene TRBV3-2) and TRBJ1-5; the D gene cannot be named for sure. This clonotype was obtained from a woman aged 40 to 50 with acute COVID-19. The material sequenced was PBMCs or T cells enriched from blood (not recorded which). The DNA is as follows: TGTGCCAGCAGCCATGTCGGTGAGCCCCAGCATTTT. Its protein product is CASSHVGEPQHF.